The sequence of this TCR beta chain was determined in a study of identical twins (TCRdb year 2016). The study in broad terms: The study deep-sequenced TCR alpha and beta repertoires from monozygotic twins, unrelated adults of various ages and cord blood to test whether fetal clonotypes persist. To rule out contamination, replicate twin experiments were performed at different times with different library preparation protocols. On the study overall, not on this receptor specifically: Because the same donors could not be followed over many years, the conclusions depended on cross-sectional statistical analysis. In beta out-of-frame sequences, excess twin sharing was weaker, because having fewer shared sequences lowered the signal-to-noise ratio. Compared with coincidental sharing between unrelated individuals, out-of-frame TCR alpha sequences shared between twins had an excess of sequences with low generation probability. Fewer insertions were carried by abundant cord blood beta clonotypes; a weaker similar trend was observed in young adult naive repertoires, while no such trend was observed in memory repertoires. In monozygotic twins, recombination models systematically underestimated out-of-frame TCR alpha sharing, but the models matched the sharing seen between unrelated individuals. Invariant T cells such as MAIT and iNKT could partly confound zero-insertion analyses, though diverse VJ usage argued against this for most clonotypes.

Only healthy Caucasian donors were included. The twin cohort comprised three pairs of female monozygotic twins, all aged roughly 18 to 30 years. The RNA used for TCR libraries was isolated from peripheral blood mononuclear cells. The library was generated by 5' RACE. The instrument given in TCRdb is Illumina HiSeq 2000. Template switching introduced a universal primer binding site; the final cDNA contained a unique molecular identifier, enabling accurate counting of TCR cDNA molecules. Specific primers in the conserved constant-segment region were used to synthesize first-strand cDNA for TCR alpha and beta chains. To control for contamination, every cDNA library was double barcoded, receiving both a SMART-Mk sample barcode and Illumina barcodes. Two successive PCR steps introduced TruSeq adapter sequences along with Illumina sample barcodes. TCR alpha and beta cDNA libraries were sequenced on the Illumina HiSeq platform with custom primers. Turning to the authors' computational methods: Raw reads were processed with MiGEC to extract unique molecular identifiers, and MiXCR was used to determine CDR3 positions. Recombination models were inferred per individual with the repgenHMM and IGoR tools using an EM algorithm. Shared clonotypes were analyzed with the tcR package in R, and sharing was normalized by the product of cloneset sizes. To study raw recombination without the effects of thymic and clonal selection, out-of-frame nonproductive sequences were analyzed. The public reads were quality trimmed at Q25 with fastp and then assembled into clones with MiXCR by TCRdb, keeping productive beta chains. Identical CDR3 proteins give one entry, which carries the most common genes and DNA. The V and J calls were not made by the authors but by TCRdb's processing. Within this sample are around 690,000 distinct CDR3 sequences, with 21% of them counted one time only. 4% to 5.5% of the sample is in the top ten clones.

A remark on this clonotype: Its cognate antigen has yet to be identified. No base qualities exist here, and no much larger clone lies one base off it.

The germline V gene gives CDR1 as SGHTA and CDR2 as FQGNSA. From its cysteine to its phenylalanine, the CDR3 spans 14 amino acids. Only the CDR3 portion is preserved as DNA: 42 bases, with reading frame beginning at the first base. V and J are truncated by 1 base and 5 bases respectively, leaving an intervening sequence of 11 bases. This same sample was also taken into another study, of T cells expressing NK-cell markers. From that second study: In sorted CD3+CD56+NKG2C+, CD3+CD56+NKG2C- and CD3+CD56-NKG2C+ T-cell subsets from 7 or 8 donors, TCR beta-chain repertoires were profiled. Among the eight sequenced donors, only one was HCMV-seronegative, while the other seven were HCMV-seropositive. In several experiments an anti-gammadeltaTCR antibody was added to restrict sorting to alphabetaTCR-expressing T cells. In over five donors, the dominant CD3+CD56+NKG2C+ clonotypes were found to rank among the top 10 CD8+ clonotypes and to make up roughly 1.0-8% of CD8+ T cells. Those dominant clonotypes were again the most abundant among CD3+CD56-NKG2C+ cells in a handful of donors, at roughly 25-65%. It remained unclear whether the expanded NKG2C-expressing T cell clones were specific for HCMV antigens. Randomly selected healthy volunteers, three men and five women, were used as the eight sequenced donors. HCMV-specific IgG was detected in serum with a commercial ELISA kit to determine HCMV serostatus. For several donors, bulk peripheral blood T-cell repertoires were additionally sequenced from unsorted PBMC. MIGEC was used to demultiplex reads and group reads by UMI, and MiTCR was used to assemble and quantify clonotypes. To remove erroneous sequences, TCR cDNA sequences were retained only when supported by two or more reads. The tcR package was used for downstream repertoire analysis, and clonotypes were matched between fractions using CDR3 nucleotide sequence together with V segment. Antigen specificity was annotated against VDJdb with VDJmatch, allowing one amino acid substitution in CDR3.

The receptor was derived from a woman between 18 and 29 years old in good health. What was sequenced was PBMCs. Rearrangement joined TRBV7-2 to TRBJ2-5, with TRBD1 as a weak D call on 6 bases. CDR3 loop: CASSLGGTTETQYF. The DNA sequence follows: TGTGCCAGCAGCTTAGGAGGGACAACCGAGACCCAGTACTTC.